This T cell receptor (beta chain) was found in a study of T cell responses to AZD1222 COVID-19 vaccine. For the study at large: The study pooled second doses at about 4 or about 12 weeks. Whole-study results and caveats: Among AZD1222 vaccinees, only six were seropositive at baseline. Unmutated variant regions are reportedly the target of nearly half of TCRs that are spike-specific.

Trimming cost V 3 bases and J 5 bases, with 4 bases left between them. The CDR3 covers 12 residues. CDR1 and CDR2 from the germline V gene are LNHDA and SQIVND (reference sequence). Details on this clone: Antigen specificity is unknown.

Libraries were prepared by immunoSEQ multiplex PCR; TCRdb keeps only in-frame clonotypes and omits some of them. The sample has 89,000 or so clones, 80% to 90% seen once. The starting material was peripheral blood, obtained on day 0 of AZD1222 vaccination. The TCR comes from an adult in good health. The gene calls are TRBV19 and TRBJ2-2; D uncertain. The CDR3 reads CASSIRTGELFF. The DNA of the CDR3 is TGTGCCAGTAGTATTCGAACCGGGGAGCTGTTTTTT. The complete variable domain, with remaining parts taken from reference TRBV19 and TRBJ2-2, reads DGGITQSPKYLFRKEGQNVTLSCEQNLNHDAMYWYRQDPGQGLRLIYYSQIVNDFQKGDIAEGYSVSREKKESFPLTVTSAQKNPTAFYLCASSIRTGELFFGEGSRLTVL.